Listed below are T cell receptor beta chains from one sample, sequenced in a study of cytomegalovirus exposure and HLA in healthy donors. The protocol was immunoSEQ multiplex PCR, while the TCRdb copy is restricted to in-frame clones and leaves out a portion. This sample has nearly 110,000 clones, with around three quarters found just once. Material: PBMCs. The source of these receptors is a woman aged 45 to 65 in good health and CMV-seropositive. Both conserved end residues are part of each CDR3. The D gene is left open where the match is weak. For some rows the clone size is stated as once, few or many, or as a class when expanded; others skip it.

.,TRBV5-1,TRBJ2-5,.,TGCGCCAGCAGCTTTAGTGCCCAAGAGACCCAGTACTTC,CASSFSAQETQYF
TRBD2,TRBV30,TRBJ2-2,.,TGTGCCTGGGGGTCGGGGGGGCGGTCCGGGGAGCTGTTTTTT,CAWGSGGRSGELFF
TRBD2,TRBV5-1,TRBJ2-7,.,TGCGCCAGCAGCTTATCCGGACTAGCGGTGTACGAGCAGTACTTC,CASSLSGLAVYEQYF
.,TRBV6-1,TRBJ2-7,.,TGTGCCAGCGAAGGCAGGGCAAGCTCCTACGAGCAGTACTTC,CASEGRASSYEQYF
.,TRBV7-9,TRBJ1-5,.,TGTGCCAGCAGCTCGGGGGAGGGCAATCAGCCCCAGCATTTT,CASSSGEGNQPQHF
TRBD1,TRBV5-1,TRBJ2-7,.,TGCGCCAGCAGCCACGGGACAGGGCCCTCCTACGAGCAGTACTTC,CASSHGTGPSYEQYF
.,TRBV5-1,TRBJ1-3,.,TGCGCCAGCAGCTTGGTTGGCGGCCGCTCTGGAAACACCATATATTTT,CASSLVGGRSGNTIYF
TRBD1,TRBV7-9,TRBJ1-3,.,TGTGCCAGCAGCTATCTACAGGGGATAAGAAACACCATATATTTT,CASSYLQGIRNTIYF
TRBD2,TRBV29-1,TRBJ2-1,once,TGCAGCGTGGTGGGACTAGCGGAGTACAATGAGCAGTTCTTC,CSVVGLAEYNEQFF
.,TRBV19,TRBJ2-7,.,TGTGCCAGCAGTAAACTAGTGGAATCCTACGAGCAGTACTTC,CASSKLVESYEQYF
TRBD2,TRBV13,TRBJ2-2,.,TGTGCCAGCAGCCCGTTAGCGGGGGCCGGGGAGCTGTTTTTT,CASSPLAGAGELFF
TRBD1,TRBV18,TRBJ1-4,once,TGTGCCAGCTCAGCCGACGGACAGGGGGAAGGTAATGAAAAACTGTTTTTT,CASSADGQGEGNEKLFF
.,TRBV11-2,TRBJ2-3,.,TGTGCCAGCAGCTTATCTCTCCTGACAGCCACAGATACGCAGTATTTT,CASSLSLLTATDTQYF
TRBD1,TRBV7-8,TRBJ2-7,.,TGTGCCAGCAGCCCTATGGCACAGGGGTCCTACGAGCAGTACTTC,CASSPMAQGSYEQYF
TRBD2,TRBV29-1,TRBJ2-5,.,TGCAGCGTCGGCCTAGAGAAGCGGGGGGCCCAGTACTTC,CSVGLEKRGAQYF
TRBD1,TRBV27,TRBJ1-5,.,TGTGCCAGCAGACTAGGGGGAACAGGGGGCAATCAGCCCCAGCATTTT,CASRLGGTGGNQPQHF
TRBD1,TRBV28,TRBJ2-6,.,TGTGCCAGCGTGGTCGGAGGGACAGGGTTTTTATCTGGGGCCAACGTCCTGACTTTC,CASVVGGTGFLSGANVLTF
.,TRBV6-6,TRBJ1-3,.,TGTGCCAGCAGTTATTTACAAAACTCTGGAAACACCATATATTTT,CASSYLQNSGNTIYF
TRBD1,TRBV28,TRBJ1-3,.,TGTGCCAGCAGTCCTCAGGGGGCCCATGGAAACACCATATATTTT,CASSPQGAHGNTIYF
.,TRBV29-1,TRBJ2-7,.,TGCAGCGTTGATTTAGGGGAAAGAAGCGAGCAGTACTTC,CSVDLGERSEQYF
TRBD1,TRBV7-8,TRBJ1-2,.,TGTGCCAGCAGCTTAAACATCCAGGGGGCGCAGGACTATGGCTACACCTTC,CASSLNIQGAQDYGYTF
.,TRBV6-5,TRBJ1-1,.,TGTGCCAGCAGTTACGAGGGTTGGGGCACTGAAGCTTTCTTT,CASSYEGWGTEAFF
TRBD1,TRBV6-5,TRBJ1-2,.,TGTGCCAGCACCCTTTCCGGGACAGGGGCAATTGGCTACACCTTC,CASTLSGTGAIGYTF
TRBD1,TRBV29-1,TRBJ2-3,.,TGCAGCGTCCATGCCGGGACAGGGGGCACAGATACGCAGTATTTT,CSVHAGTGGTDTQYF
.,TRBV5-1,TRBJ1-1,.,TGCGCCAGCAGCTTGGATCCAGGGCCGAACACTGAAGCTTTCTTT,CASSLDPGPNTEAFF
.,TRBV7-2,TRBJ2-1,once,TGTGCCAGCAGCCCTTCGGGGAGGAGTAGCTCCTACAATGAGCAGTTCTTC,CASSPSGRSSSYNEQFF
TRBD1,TRBV6-4,TRBJ1-1,.,TGTGCCAGCAGCGCTCTTAACAGGGGGCTAGGGGACACTGAAGCTTTCTTT,CASSALNRGLGDTEAFF
TRBD1,TRBV6-6,TRBJ1-5,.,TGTGCCAGCAGGCGGGGACAGGCTAGCAATCAGCCCCAGCATTTT,CASRRGQASNQPQHF
.,TRBV29-1,TRBJ2-1,.,TGCAGCGTTTCCGTCCTGGCTAATGAGCAGTTCTTC,CSVSVLANEQFF
.,TRBV7-2,TRBJ2-3,.,TGTGCCAGCAGCCCCCGGACGGGGGATACGCAGTATTTT,CASSPRTGDTQYF
.,TRBV25-1,TRBJ1-6,.,TGTGCCAGCAGTGGGCCCTATAATTCACCCCTCCACTTT,CASSGPYNSPLHF
TRBD1,TRBV30,TRBJ1-5,many,TGTGCCTGGAGTACAACCCGGACAGGCCAGCATTTT,CAWSTTRTGQHF
TRBD1,TRBV19,TRBJ1-1,.,TGTGCCAGTAGTTCTCGCGACAGGGCCAAAGCTTTCTTT,CASSSRDRAKAFF
.,TRBV4-2,TRBJ1-5,.,TGTGCCAGCAGCCCTGAACGGGGATATCAGCCCCAGCATTTT,CASSPERGYQPQHF
.,TRBV2,TRBJ2-6,.,TGTGCCAGCAGTGTGAGGACAGCCGAAACAGTGAGCTCTGGGGCCAACGTCCTGACTTTC,CASSVRTAETVSSGANVLTF
TRBD2,TRBV4-2,TRBJ2-3,.,TGTGCCAGCAGCCAAGAGGGGCCTAGCGGGGGGGGAGATACGCAGTATTTT,CASSQEGPSGGGDTQYF
TRBD1,TRBV6-1,TRBJ1-5,.,TGTGCCAGCAGTGAGACAGGGGGCAGTCAGCCCCAGCATTTT,CASSETGGSQPQHF